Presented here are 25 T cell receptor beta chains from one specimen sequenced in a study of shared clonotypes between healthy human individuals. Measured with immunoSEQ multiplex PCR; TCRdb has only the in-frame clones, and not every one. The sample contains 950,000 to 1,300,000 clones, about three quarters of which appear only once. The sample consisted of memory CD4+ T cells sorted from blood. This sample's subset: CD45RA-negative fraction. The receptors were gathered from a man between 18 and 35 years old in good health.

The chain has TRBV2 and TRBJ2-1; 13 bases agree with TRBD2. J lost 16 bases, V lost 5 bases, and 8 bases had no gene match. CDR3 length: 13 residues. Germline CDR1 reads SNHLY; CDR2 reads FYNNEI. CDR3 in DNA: TGTGCCAGCAGTTCTGGACTAGCGGGAGTTATATTCTTC. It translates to CASSSGLAGVIFF.

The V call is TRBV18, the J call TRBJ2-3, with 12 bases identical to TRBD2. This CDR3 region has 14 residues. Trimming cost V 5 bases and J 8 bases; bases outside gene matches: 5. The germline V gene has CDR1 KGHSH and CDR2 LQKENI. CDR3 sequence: CASSTGLAGSTQYF. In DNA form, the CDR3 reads TGTGCCAGCTCAACGGGACTAGCGGGTTCTACGCAGTATTTT. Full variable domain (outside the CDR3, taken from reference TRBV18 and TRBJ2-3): NAGVMQNPRHLVRRRGQEARLRCSPMKGHSHVYWYRQLPEEGLKFMVYLQKENIIDESGMPKERFSAEFPKEGPSILRIQQVVRGDSAAYFCASSTGLAGSTQYFGPGTRLTVL.

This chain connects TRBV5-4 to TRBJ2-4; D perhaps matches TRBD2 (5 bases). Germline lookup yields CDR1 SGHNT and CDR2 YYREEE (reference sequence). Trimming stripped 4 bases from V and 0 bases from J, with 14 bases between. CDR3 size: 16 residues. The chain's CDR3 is CASSATTDLAKNIQYF. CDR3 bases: TGTGCCAGCAGCGCCACGACGGACTTAGCCAAAAACATTCAGTACTTC.

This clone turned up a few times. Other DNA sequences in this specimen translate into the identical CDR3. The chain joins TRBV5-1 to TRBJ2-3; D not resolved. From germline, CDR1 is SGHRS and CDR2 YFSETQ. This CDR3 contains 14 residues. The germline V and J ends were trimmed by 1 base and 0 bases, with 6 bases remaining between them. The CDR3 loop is CASSLRESTDTQYF. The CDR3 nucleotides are TGCGCCAGCAGCTTGAGGGAAAGCACAGATACGCAGTATTTT.

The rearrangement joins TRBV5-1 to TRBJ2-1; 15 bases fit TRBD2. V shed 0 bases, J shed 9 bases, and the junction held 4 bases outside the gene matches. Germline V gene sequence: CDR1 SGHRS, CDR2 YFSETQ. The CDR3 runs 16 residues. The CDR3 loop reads CASSLAGLAGGREQFF. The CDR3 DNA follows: TGCGCCAGCAGCTTGGCCGGACTAGCGGGGGGGCGTGAGCAGTTCTTC.

CDR3 in DNA: TGTGCCAGCAGCTTGGGACACAACTACGAGCAGTACTTC. Residues: CASSLGHNYEQYF. This rearrangement joins TRBV5-8 to TRBJ2-7, with D hard to call. CDR1 is SGHTS, CDR2 YDEGEE, per germline. This CDR3 spans 13 amino acids. Trimming removed 0 bases from V and 3 bases from J, with 7 bases in between.

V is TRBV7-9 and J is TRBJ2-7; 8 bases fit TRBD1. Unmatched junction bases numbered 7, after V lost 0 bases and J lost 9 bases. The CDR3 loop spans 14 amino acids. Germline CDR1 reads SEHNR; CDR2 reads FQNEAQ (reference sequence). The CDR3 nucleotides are TGTGCCAGCAGCTTAGCTCTTGGACAGGGAGGGCAGTACTTC. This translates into CASSLALGQGGQYF.

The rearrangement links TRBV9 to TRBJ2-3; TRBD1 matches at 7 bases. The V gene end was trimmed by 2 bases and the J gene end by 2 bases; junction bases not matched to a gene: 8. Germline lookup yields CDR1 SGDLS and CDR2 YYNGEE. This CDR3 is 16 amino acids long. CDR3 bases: TGTGCCAGCAGCGTGGGCCGACAGGGACACACAGATACGCAGTATTTT. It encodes CASSVGRQGHTDTQYF.

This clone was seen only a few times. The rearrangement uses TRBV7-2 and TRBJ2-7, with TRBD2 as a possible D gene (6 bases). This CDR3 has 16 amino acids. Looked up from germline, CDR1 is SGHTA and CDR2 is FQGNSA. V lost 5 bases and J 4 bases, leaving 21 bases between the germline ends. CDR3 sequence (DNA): TGTGCCAGCAGCACCCGCGGTGGGCGGGATATGTACGAGCAGTACTTC. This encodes CASSTRGGRDMYEQYF.

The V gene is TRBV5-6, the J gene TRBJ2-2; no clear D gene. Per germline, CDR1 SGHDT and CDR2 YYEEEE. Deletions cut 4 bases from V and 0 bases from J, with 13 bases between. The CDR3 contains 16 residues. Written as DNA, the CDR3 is TGTGCCAGCAGCGCCGAGTGGGCCGCGAACACCGGGGAGCTGTTTTTT. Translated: CASSAEWAANTGELFF.

CDR3 in amino acids: CASSLGGRGNEQYF. For the CDR3, the DNA is TGTGCCAGCTCCCTGGGTGGTCGCGGAAACGAGCAGTACTTC. The chain combines TRBV18 with TRBJ2-7; no clear D. The V gene lost 6 bases and the J gene lost 5 bases, with 17 bases spanning the gap. The CDR3 loop spans 14 amino acids. The germline V gene has CDR1 KGHSH and CDR2 LQKENI.

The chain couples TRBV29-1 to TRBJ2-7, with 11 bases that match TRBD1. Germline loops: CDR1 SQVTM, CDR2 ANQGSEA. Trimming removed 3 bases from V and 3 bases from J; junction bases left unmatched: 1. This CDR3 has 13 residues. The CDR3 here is CSVEDRGHYEQYF. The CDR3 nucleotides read TGCAGCGTTGAGGACAGGGGGCACTACGAGCAGTACTTC.

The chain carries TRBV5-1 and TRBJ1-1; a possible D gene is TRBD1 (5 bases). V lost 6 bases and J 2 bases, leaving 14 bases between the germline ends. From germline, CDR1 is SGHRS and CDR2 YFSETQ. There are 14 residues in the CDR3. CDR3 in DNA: TGCGCCAGCATCGAAGACAGCTCCAACACTGAAGCTTTCTTT. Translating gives CASIEDSSNTEAFF.

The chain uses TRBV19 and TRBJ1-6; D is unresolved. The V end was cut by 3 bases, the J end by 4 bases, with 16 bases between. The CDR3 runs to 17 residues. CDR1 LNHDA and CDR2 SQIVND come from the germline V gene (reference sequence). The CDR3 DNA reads TGTGCCAGTAGTATCTCATACAGCGGCACGTATAATTCACCCCTCCACTTT. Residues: CASSISYSGTYNSPLHF.

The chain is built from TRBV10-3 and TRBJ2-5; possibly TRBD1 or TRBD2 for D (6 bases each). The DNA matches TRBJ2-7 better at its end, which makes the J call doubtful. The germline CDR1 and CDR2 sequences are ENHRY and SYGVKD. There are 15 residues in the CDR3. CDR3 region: CAISEIRGQAIEQYF. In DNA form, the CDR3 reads TGTGCCATCAGTGAGATTCGGGGGCAAGCCATCGAGCAGTACTTC.

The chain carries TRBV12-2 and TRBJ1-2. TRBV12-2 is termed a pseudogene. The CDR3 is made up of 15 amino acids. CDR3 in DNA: TGTGCAAGTCGCTTAGCGTTTAGTCCTATTGAAGGCTACACCTTC. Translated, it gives CASRLAFSPIEGYTF.

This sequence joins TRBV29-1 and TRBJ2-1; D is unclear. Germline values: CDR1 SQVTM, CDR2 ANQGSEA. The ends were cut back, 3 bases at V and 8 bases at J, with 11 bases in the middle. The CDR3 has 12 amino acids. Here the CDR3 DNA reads TGCAGCGTTGAGGGCCTTGAGGATGAGCAGTTCTTC. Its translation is CSVEGLEDEQFF.

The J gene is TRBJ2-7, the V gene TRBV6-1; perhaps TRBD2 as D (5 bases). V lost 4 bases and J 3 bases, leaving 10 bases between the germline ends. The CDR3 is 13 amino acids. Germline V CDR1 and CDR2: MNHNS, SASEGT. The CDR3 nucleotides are TGTGCCAGCAGTGTAAGCGGTTACTACGAGCAGTACTTC. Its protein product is CASSVSGYYEQYF.

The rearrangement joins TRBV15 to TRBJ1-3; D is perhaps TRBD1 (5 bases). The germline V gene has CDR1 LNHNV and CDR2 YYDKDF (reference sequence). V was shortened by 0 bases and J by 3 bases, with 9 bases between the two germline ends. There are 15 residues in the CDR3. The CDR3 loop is CATSREGLYGNTIYF. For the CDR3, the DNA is TGTGCCACCAGCAGAGAGGGGCTTTATGGAAACACCATATATTTT.

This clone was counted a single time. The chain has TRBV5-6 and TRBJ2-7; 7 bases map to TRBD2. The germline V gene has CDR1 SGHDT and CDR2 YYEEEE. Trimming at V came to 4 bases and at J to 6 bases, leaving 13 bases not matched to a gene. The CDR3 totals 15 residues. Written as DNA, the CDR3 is TGTGCCAGCAGCCCGGCGGCCGGGGGGAGGAGCGAGCAGTACTTC. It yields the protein CASSPAAGGRSEQYF.

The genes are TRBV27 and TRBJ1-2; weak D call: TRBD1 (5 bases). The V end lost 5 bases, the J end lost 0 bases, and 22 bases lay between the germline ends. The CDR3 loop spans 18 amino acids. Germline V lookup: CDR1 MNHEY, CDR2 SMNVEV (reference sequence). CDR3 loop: CASSPFAGVGGANYGYTF. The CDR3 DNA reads TGTGCCAGCAGTCCGTTCGCGGGGGTTGGAGGGGCTAACTATGGCTACACCTTC.

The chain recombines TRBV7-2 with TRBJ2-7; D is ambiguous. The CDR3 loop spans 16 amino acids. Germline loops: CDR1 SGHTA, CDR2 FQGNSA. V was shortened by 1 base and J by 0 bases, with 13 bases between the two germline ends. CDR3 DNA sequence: TGTGCCAGCAGCTTAGGGTTCGATTCCTTCTCCTACGAGCAGTACTTC. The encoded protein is CASSLGFDSFSYEQYF. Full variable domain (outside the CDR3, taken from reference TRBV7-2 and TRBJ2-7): GAGVSQSPSNKVTEKGKDVELRCDPISGHTALYWYRQSLGQGLEFLIYFQGNSAPDKSGLPSDRFSAERTGGSVSTLTIQRTQQEDSAVYLCASSLGFDSFSYEQYFGPGTRLTVT.

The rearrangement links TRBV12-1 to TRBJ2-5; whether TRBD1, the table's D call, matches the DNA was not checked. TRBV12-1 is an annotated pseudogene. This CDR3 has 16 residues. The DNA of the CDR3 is TGTGCCAGCAGCGGCGTCGGTGACAGACCACAAGAGACCCAGTACTTC. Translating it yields CASSGVGDRPQETQYF.

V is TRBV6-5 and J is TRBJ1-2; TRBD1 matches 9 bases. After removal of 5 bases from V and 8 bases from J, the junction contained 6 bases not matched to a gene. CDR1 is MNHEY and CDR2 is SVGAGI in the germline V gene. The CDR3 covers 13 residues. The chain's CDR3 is CASSEQGARGYTF. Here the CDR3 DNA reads TGTGCCAGCAGTGAACAGGGGGCGAGGGGCTACACCTTC.

The CDR3 reads CASSRTLPGGQIFSYNQPQHF. The DNA for the CDR3 is TGCGCCAGCAGTCGCACCCTCCCCGGGGGCCAAATCTTTAGCTACAATCAGCCCCAGCATTTT. The chain combines TRBV23-1 with TRBJ1-5; D is possibly TRBD1 (6 bases). TRBV23-1 belongs to the ORF category, with a function that is uncertain. This CDR3 spans 21 amino acids. V lost 4 bases and J 3 bases, leaving 31 bases between the germline ends.